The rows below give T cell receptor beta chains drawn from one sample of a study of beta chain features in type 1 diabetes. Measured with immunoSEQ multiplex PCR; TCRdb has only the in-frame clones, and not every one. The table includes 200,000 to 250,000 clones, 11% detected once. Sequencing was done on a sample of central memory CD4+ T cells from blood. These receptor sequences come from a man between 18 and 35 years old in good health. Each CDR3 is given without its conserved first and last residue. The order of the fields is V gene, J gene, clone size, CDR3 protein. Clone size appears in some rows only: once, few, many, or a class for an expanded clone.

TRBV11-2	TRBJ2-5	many	ASSWDGQETQY
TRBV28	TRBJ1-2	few	ASRTRDSLLYGYT
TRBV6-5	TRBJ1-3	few	ASSYGVSGNTIY
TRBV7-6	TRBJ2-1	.	ASSFREGSSEQF
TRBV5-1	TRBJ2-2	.	ASSLLSGSTGELF
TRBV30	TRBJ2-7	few	AWRRSGSGPEQY
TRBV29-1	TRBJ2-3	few	SVRQGVDDTQY
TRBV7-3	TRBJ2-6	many	ASSQNGPLAGANVLT
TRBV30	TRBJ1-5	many	AWDAGTGASNQPQH
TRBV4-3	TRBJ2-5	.	ASSPRIRQETQY
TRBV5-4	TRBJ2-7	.	ASRPGTSGSYEQY
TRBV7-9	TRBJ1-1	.	ASTIRGNTEAF
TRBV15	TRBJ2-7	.	ATNPGRGGAYEQY
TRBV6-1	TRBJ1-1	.	ASSVSGPNTEAF
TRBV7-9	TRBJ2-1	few	ASSLGTSDRSPEQF
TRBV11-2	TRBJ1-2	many	ASSLDRTSGGYT
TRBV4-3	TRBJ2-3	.	ASSQDSTDTQY
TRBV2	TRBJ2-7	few	ASRDSEGRHEQY
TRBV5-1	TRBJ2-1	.	ASSQDFYNEQF
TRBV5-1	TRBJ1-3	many	ASSRVQGAGNTIY
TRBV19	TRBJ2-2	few	ASTRDLASAGELF
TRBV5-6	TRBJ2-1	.	ASSLMGLAGDVYNEQF